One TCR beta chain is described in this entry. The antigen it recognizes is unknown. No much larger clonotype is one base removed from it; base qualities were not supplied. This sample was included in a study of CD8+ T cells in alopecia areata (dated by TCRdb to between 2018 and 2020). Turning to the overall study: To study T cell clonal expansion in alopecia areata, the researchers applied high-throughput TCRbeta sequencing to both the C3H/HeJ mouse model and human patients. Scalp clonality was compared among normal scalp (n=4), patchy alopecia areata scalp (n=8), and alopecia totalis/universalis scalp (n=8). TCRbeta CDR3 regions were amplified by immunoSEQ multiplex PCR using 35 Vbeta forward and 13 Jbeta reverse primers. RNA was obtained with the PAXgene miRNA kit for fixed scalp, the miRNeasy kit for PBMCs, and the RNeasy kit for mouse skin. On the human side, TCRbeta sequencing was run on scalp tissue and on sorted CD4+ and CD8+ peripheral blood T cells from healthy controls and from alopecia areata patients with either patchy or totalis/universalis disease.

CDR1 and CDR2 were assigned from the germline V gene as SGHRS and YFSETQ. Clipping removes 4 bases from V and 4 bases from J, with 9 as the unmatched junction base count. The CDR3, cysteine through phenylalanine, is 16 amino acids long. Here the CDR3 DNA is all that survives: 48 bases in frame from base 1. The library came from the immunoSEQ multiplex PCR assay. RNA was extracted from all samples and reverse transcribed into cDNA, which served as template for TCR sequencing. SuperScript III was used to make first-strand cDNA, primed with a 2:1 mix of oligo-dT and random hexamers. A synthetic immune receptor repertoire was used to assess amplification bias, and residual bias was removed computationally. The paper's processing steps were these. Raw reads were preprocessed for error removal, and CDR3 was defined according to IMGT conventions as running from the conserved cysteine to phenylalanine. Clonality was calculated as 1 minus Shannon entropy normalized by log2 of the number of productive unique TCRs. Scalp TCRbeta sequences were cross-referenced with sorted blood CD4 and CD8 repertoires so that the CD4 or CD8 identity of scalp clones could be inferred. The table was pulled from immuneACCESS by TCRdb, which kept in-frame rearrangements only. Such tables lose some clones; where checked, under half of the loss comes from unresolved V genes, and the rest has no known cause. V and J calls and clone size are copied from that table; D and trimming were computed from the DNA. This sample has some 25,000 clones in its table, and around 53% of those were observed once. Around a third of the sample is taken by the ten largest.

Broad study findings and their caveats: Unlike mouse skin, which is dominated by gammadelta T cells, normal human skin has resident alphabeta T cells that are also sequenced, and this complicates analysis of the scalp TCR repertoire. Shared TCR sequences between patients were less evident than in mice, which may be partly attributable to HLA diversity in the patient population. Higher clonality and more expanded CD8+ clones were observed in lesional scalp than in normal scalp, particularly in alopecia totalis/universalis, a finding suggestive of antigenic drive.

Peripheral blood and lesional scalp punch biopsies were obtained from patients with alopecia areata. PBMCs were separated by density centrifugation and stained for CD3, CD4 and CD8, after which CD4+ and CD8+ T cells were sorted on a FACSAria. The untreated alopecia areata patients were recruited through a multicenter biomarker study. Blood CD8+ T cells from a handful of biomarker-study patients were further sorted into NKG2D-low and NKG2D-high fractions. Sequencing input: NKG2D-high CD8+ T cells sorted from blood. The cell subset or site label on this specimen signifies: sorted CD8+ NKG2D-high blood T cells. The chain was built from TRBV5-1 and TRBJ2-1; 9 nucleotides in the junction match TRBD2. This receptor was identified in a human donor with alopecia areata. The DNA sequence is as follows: TGCGCCAGCAGCGACCCCTCTAGCGGGAAGTACAATGAGCAGTTCTTC. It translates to CASSDPSSGKYNEQFF.